This T cell receptor beta chain was sequenced in a study of PD-1 blockade in classical Hodgkin lymphoma. The method was immunoSEQ multiplex PCR; TCRdb's version includes in-frame clones alone and lacks a portion of them. This repertoire shows under 100,000 clones, over 80% found once; its top ten account for more than 9%. Each patient experienced a relapse that followed autologous stem cell transplantation, and brentuximab vedotin exposure varied. Classification of best responses gave complete response, partial response or progressive disease. Here the sequenced sample was peripheral blood mononuclear cells (PBMCs), taken at baseline. This receptor was identified in a human donor with classical Hodgkin lymphoma.

The CDR3 sequence: CATSPGLVATYEQYF. In DNA, the CDR3 is TGTGCCACCAGCCCGGGACTAGTGGCCACCTACGAGCAGTACTTC. The rearrangement uses TRBV15 and TRBJ2-7, with TRBD2 identical over 8 bases. Germline values: CDR1 LNHNV, CDR2 YYDKDF (reference sequence). V lost 5 bases, J lost 2 bases, and 8 bases stayed unmatched. The CDR3 runs to 15 residues. The complete variable domain, with remaining parts taken from reference TRBV15 and TRBJ2-7, reads DAMVIQNPRYQVTQFGKPVTLSCSQTLNHNVMYWYQQKSSQAPKLLFHYYDKDFNNEADTPDNFQSRRPNTSFCFLDIRSPGLGDTAMYLCATSPGLVATYEQYFGPGTRLTVT.